This T cell receptor beta chain emerged from a study of blood T cells in healthy people across ages (dated by TCRdb to 2013 to 2016). Regarding the study in general: In model experiments, template switching captured roughly one uniquely barcoded TCR beta cDNA molecule for every two T cells. Two additional independent replicas of 1 million unique cDNA reads from the same blood draw were analyzed for two donors (one aged 18 to 30 and one aged 80 or older). To avoid experimental bias, donors of different ages were spread randomly across the sequencing lanes. Using deep sequencing normalized with unique cDNA molecular identifiers, the study measured how TCR beta repertoire diversity changes with age. Donors were grouped into four age groups: young (average roughly 15 years), middle-aged (39), aged (roughly 62) and long-lived (about 82). What the authors observed across the whole study: Estimates of total diversity based on one million sequenced T cells were considered lower bounds and underestimates. Donor CMV infection status was unknown, potentially confounding age-related changes in expanded clonotypes. Observed TCR beta diversity per million T cells fell roughly linearly with age, and a significant reduction was already apparent by age about 38. Observed TCR beta diversity correlated strongly with the percentage of naive T cells measured by flow cytometry. Bulk unsorted PBMC profiling prevented conclusive comparison of naive and antigen-experienced compartments. Compared with the aged group, the long-lived group had more naive CD4+ T cells, fewer expanded clones and increased TCR diversity, a pattern suggesting age selection.

The library relied on 5' RACE. A second PCR of about 6 to 12 cycles was performed with a sample-barcoded 5' primer and a J-beta primer mix. Each TCR beta cDNA molecule received a unique molecular identifier from a template-switch 5' adaptor carrying 12 random nucleotides. Each sample yielded at least 2.5 million CDR3-containing paired-end reads. All of the RNA was converted into first-strand cDNA using the Mint cDNA synthesis kit, with a TRBC-specific oligonucleotide serving as the primer. After uracil-DNA glycosylase treatment, a first 18-cycle PCR used universal primers M1SS and BC2_uni_R on all cDNA. Regarding the original processing steps: Normalization of each sample was performed by random selection of 1 million high-quality reads, each carrying a distinct molecular identifier. Instead of being binned into consensus sequences, reads with shared molecular identifiers were discarded. MiTCR, set to a Q25 quality threshold and the strictest error-elimination algorithm, was used for CDR3 identification, clonotype clustering and error correction. A nonparametric unseen species model using Euler transformation provided a lower-bound estimate of total TCR beta diversity. TCRdb itself trimmed the public reads at Q25 with fastp, ran MiXCR and retained productive beta chains. When rows share a CDR3 protein, they turn into one entry using the most common DNA and genes. The V and J calls, along with clone size, are taken from TCRdb and not from the paper's own processing. The sample contains over 1,500,000 distinct CDR3 sequences, more than 35% of them found a single time. The leading ten clones occupy 20% to 25% of the sample.

Donors were 35 to 40 systemically healthy Caucasian individuals from Russia aged roughly 6 to 90 years. Roughly 10 milliliters of peripheral blood were drawn from each donor into EDTA-treated Vacutainer tubes. PBMCs were isolated by Ficoll-Paque density-gradient centrifugation, with at least 6 million obtained per sample. Total RNA, at least 5 micrograms per sample, was extracted from PBMCs with Trizol reagent. The percentages of naive CD45RAhigh/CD27high T cells were determined by flow cytometry on a PBMC aliquot from every donor. With respect to this clonotype: What antigen it recognizes has not been identified. Qualities for individual bases were not recorded, and no much larger clone is one base off.

The TCR was taken from a human donor in good health. Sequenced: blood.

The bases read TGTGCCAGCAGCTTTCCTGGTGCAGGACGCGAGCAGTACTTC. Its protein product is CASSFPGAGREQYF. The chain couples TRBV7-2 to TRBJ2-7; confidence is insufficient to name the D gene. CDR1 is given as SGHTA and CDR2 as FQGNSA, both from the germline V gene. Spanning cysteine to phenylalanine, the CDR3 consists of 14 amino acids. Here the CDR3 DNA is all that survives: 42 bases in frame from base 1. A distance of 15 bases separates the germline ends of V and J, which lose 3 bases and 6 bases respectively.